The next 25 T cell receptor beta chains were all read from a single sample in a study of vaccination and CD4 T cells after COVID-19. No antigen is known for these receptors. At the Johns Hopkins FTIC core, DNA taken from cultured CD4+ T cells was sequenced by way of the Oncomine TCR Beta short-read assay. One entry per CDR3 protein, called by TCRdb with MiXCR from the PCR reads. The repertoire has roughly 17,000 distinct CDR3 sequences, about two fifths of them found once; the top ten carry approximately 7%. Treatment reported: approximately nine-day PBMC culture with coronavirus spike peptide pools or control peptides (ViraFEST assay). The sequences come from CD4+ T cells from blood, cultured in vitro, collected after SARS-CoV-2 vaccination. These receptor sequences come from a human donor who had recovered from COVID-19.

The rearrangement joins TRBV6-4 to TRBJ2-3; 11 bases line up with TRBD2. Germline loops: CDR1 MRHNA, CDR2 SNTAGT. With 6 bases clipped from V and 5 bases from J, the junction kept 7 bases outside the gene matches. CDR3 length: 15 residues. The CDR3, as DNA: TGTGCCAGCAGCGCCGGGACTAGCGGTGGAGATACGCAGTATTTT. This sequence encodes CASSAGTSGGDTQYF.

CDR3 loop: CASGTRHEQYF. CDR3 coding DNA: TGTGCCAGCGGGACTAGGCACGAGCAGTACTTC. The J gene is TRBJ2-7, the V gene TRBV6-1, with 8 positions matching TRBD2. Germline trimming cut 8 bases from V and 5 bases from J; bases unmatched to any gene: 2. The germline V gene encodes CDR1 MNHNS and CDR2 SASEGT. There are 11 residues in the CDR3.

The CDR3 sequence is CASSQIGLGGNTIYF. As DNA, the CDR3 is TGCGCCAGCAGCCAAATTGGACTGGGTGGAAACACCATATATTTT. The rearrangement links TRBV4-1 to TRBJ1-3; D is uncertain. The CDR3 is 15 amino acids. Germline values: CDR1 MGHRA, CDR2 YSYEKL. V lost 2 bases to trimming and J lost 3 bases, with 11 bases between them.

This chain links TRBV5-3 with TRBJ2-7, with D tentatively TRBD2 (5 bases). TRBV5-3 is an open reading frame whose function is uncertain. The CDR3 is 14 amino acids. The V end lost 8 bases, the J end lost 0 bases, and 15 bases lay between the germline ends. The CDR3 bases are TGTGCCAGCAGCCCTGGTGGGAGCTCCTACGAGCAGTACTTC. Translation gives CASSPGGSSYEQYF.

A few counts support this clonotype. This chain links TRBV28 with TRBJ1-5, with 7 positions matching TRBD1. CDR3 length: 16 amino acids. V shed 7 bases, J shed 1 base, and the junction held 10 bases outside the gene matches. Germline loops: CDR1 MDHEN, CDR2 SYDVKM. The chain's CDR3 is CASTIRTGGSNQPQHF. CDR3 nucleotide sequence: TGTGCCAGCACTATCCGGACAGGCGGAAGCAATCAGCCCCAGCATTTT.

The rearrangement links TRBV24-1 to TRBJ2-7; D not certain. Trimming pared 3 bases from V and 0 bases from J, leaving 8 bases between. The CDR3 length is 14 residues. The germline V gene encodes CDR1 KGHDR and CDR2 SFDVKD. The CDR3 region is CATSDPAASYEQYF. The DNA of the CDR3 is TGTGCCACCAGTGATCCTGCGGCCTCCTACGAGCAGTACTTC.

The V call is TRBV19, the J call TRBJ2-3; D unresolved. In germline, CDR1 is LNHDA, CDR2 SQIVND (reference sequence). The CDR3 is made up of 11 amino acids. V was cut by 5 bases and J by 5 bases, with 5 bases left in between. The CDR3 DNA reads TGTGCCAGTAGTGTCGGAGATACGCAGTATTTT. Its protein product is CASSVGDTQYF.

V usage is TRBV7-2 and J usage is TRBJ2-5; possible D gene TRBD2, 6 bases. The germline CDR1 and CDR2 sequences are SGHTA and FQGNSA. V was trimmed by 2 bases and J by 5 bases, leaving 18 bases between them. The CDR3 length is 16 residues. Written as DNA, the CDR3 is TGTGCCAGCAGCTTAACGGCGGGGAGGAGGATCGAGACCCAGTACTTC. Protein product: CASSLTAGRRIETQYF.

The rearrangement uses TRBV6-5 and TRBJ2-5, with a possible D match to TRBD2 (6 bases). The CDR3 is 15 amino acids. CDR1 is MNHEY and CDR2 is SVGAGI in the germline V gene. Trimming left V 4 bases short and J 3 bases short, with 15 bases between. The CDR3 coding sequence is TGTGCCAGCAGTTTGGGACTCCCGATAAAAGAGACCCAGTACTTC. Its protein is CASSLGLPIKETQYF.

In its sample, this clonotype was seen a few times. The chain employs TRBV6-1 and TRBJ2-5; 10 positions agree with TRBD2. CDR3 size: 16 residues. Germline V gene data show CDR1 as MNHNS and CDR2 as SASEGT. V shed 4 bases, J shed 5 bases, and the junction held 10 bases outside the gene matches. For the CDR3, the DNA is TGTGCCAGCAGTGCCCCAGCGGGAGGGCCCCGGGAGACCCAGTACTTC. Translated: CASSAPAGGPRETQYF.

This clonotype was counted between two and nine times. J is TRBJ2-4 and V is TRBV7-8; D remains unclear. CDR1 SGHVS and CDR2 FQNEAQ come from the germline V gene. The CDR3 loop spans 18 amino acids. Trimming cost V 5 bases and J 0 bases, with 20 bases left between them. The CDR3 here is CASSLEVARNLAKNIQYF. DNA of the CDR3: TGTGCCAGCAGCCTAGAGGTAGCACGCAACTTAGCCAAAAACATTCAGTACTTC.

The CDR3 sequence is CSAPHLGQGRSPLHF. The CDR3 DNA reads as TGCAGTGCCCCTCACTTGGGACAGGGTCGCTCACCCCTCCACTTT. This chain joins TRBV20-1 and TRBJ1-6, with TRBD1 matching 9 bases. The CDR3 sequence is 15 residues long. The ends lost 6 bases at V and 10 bases at J; junction bases unmatched: 13. Per germline, CDR1 DFQATT and CDR2 SNEGSKA (reference sequence).

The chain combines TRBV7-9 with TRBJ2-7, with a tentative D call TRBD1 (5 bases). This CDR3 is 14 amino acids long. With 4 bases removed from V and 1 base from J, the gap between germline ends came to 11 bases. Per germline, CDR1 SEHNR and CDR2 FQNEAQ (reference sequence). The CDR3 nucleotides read TGTGCCAGCAGCTCGACGGACAAGTCCTACGAGCAGTACTTC. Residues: CASSSTDKSYEQYF.

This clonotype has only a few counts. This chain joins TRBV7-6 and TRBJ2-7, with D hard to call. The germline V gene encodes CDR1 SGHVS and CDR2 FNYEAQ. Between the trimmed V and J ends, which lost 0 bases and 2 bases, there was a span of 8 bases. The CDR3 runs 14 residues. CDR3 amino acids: CASSLAPSAYEQYF. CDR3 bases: TGTGCCAGCAGCTTAGCACCCTCCGCCTACGAGCAGTACTTC.

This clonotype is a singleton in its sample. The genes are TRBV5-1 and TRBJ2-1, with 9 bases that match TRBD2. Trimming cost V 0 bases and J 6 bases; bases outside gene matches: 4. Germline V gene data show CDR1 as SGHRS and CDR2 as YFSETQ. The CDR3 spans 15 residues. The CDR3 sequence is CASSLVLAGTNEQFF. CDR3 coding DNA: TGCGCCAGCAGCTTGGTCCTAGCGGGGACCAATGAGCAGTTCTTC.

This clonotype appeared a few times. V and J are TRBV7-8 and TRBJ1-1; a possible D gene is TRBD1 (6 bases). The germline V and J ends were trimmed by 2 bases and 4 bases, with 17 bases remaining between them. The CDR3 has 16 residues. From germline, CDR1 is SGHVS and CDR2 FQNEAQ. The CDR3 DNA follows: TGTGCCAGCAGCTTACCCAGTTACAGGGTGAGCACTGAAGCTTTCTTT. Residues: CASSLPSYRVSTEAFF.

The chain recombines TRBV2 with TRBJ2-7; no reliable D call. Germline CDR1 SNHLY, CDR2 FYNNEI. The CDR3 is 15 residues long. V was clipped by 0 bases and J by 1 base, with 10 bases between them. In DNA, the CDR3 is TGTGCCAGCAGTGAAGCGCTTATTACTTCCTACGAGCAGTACTTC. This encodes CASSEALITSYEQYF.

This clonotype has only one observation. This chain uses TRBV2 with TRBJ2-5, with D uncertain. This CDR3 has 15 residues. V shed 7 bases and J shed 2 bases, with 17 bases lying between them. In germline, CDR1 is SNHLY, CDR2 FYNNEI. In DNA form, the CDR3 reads TGTGCCAGCACCGCTCTTGGATTCTCGCAAGAGACCCAGTACTTC. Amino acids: CASTALGFSQETQYF.

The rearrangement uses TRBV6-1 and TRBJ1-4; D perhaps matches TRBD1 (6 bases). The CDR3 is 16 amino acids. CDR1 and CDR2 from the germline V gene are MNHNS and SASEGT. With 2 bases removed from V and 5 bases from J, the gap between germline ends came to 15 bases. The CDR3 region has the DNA TGTGCCAGCAGTGAATTCCAGGGGAAGGTAAATGAAAAACTGTTTTTT. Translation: CASSEFQGKVNEKLFF.

The CDR3, as DNA: TGCAGTGCCTCCGCCCCATCCACAGGGCGCACTGAAGCTTTCTTT. The encoded protein is CSASAPSTGRTEAFF. The rearrangement joins TRBV20-1 to TRBJ1-1; tentatively, D is TRBD1 (6 bases). The CDR3 is 15 amino acids. V lost 6 bases and J 4 bases, leaving 21 bases between the germline ends. Germline CDR1 is DFQATT and CDR2 is SNEGSKA (reference sequence).

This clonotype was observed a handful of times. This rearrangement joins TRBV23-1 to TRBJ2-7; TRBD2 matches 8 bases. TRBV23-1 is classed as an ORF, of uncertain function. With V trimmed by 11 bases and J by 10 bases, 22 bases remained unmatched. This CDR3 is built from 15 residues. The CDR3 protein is CACDTGQAGDRYQYF. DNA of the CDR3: TGCGCCTGCGACACCGGCCAAGCGGGAGATCGGTACCAGTACTTC.

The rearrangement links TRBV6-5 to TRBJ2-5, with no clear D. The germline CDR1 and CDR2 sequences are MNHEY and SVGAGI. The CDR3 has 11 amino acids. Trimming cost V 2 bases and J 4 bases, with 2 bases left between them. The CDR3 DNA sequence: TGTGCCAGCAGTTACAGAGAGACCCAGTACTTC. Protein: CASSYRETQYF.

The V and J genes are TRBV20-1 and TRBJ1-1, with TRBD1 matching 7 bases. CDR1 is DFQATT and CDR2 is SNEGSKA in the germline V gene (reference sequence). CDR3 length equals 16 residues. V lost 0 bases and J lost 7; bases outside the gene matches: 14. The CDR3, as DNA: TGCAGTGCTAGAGATAATTCTGGCAGGGGGTTGAGTGAAGCTTTCTTT. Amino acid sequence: CSARDNSGRGLSEAFF.

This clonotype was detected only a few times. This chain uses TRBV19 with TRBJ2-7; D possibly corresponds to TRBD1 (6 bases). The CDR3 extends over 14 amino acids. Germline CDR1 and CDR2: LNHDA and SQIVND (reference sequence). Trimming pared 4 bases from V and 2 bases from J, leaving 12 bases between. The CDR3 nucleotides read TGTGCCAGTAGTACCCGAGACAGGACCTACGAGCAGTACTTC. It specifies CASSTRDRTYEQYF.

CDR3 sequence: CASSHTPLGQNTGELFF. DNA of the CDR3: TGTGCCAGCAGCCATACGCCGTTGGGACAGAACACCGGGGAGCTGTTTTTT. The chain couples TRBV7-3 to TRBJ2-2; perhaps TRBD1 as D (6 bases). The CDR3 runs to 17 residues. In germline, CDR1 is SGHTA, CDR2 FQGTGA. V lost 5 bases and J lost 1, with 17 bases in between.